Here is one TCR beta chain with its context. Its antigen is unknown. The CDR3 runs 13 residues. The V and J ends lost 3 bases and 3 bases respectively, with 8 bases between them. The germline V gene has CDR1 WSHSY and CDR2 SAAADI. TCRdb keeps only in-frame clones here, not all; method: immunoSEQ multiplex PCR. The repertoire holds 300,000 to 450,000 clones, with about 90% as singletons. This record belongs to a study of Ad26.COV2.S vaccination and SARS-CoV-2 variants. Findings and caveats of the study: The study found similar non-spike TCR breadth in vaccine and placebo recipients. While placebo recipients had lower spike-specific TCR breadth, vaccine recipients had more.

The V gene is TRBV10-2, the J gene TRBJ1-1; D is possibly TRBD1 (5 bases). This sequence originates from a human donor who had recovered from COVID-19. Sequencing used peripheral blood, obtained after recovery from COVID-19. As DNA, the CDR3 is TGCGCCAGCAGTGACGACAGCTACACTGAAGCTTTCTTT. This sequence encodes CASSDDSYTEAFF.